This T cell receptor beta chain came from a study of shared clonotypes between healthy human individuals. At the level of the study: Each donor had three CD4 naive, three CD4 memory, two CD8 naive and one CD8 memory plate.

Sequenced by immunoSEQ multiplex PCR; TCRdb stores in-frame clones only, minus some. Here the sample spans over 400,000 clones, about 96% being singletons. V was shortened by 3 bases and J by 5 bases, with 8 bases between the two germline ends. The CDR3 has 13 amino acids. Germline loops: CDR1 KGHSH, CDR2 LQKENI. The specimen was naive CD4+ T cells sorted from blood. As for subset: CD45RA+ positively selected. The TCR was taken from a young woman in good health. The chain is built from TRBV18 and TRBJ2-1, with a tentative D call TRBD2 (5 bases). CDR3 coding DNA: TGTGCCAGCTCACCGCTCGGGGACAATGAGCAGTTCTTC. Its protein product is CASSPLGDNEQFF. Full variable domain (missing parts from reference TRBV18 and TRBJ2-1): NAGVMQNPRHLVRRRGQEARLRCSPMKGHSHVYWYRQLPEEGLKFMVYLQKENIIDESGMPKERFSAEFPKEGPSILRIQQVVRGDSAAYFCASSPLGDNEQFFGPGTRLTVL.